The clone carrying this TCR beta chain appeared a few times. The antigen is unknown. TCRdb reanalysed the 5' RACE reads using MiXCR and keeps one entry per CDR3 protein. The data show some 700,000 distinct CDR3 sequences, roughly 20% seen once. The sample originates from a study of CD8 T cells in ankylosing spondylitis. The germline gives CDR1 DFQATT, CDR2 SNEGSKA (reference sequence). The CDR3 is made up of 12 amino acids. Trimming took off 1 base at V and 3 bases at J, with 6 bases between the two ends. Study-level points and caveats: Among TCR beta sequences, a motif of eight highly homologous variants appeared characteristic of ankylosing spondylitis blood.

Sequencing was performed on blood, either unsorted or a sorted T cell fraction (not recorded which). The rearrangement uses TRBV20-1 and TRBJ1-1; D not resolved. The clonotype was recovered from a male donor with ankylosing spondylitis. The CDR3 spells CSARGLYTEAFF. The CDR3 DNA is TGCAGTGCTAGAGGGTTATACACTGAAGCTTTCTTT.